This T cell receptor beta chain was recorded in a study of cytomegalovirus exposure and HLA in healthy donors. The CDR3 extends over 13 amino acids. Per the germline V gene, CDR1 is LNHDA and CDR2 is SQIVND (reference sequence). The ends were cut back, 1 base at V and 10 bases at J, with 11 bases in the middle. This clone was detected once. A multiplex PCR was run with 60 Vbeta primers and 13 Jbeta primers. TCRdb keeps only in-frame clones here, not all; method: immunoSEQ multiplex PCR. The sample records about 120,000 clones, about 70% being singletons. The source material was PBMCs. The clonotype originates from a male donor in good health and CMV-seronegative. The rearrangement joins TRBV19 to TRBJ2-1; D is unclear. CDR3 in amino acids: CASSIVRSVEQFF. The CDR3 region has the DNA TGTGCCAGTAGTATAGTCAGGTCAGTGGAGCAGTTCTTC.